The 2 T cell receptor beta chains in this list originate from one sample, sequenced in a study of cytomegalovirus exposure and HLA in healthy donors. Primers: 60 Vbeta forward and 13 Jbeta reverse. Libraries were prepared by immunoSEQ multiplex PCR; TCRdb keeps only in-frame clonotypes and omits some of them. Of nearly 200,000 clones detected, 70% to 85% appear once; the ten largest clones hold approximately 0.092%. The source material was PBMCs. These receptors were obtained from a boy aged 2 to 10 in good health and CMV-seronegative.

The CDR3 bases are TGCGCCAGCAGCCCGAAACAGGGGCTACATACTAACTATGGCTACACCTTC. It specifies CASSPKQGLHTNYGYTF. This chain uses TRBV4-3 with TRBJ1-2, with TRBD1 matching over 7 bases. CDR1 LGHNA and CDR2 YSLEER come from the germline V gene. V dropped 4 bases and J dropped 0; count of bases not matched to a gene: 11. The CDR3 length is 17 residues.

The rearrangement links TRBV4-1 to TRBJ1-1, with 9 bases aligning to TRBD1. CDR1 is MGHRA, CDR2 YSYEKL, per germline. This CDR3 contains 16 residues. J lost 12 bases, V lost 0 bases, and 14 bases had no gene match. CDR3 protein: CASSQETPLTGGRSFF. As DNA, the CDR3 is TGCGCCAGCAGCCAAGAAACCCCGCTGACAGGGGGGAGGTCTTTCTTT.